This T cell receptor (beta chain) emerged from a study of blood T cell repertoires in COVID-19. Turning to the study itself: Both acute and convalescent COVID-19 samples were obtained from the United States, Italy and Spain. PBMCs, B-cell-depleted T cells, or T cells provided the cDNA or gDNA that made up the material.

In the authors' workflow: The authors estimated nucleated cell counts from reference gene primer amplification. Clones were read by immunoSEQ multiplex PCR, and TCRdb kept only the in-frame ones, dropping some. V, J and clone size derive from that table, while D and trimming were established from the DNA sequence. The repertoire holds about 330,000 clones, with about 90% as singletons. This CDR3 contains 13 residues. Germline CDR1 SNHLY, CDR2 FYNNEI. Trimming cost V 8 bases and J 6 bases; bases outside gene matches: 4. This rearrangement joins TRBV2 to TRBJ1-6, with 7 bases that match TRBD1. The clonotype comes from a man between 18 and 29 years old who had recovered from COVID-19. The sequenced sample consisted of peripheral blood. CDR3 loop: CASFQGVNSPLHF. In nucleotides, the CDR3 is TGTGCCAGCTTTCAGGGGGTTAATTCACCCCTCCACTTT.